This is a list of T cell receptor beta chains from one sample in a study of OX40 agonist ivuxolimab in advanced cancers. Profiling relied on immunoSEQ multiplex PCR, and the TCRdb table lists in-frame clones only, not all of them. The data hold some 79,000 clones, with approximately 90% observed a single time. The sample here was CD4+ or CD8+ T cells sorted from blood, taken in a trial of the OX40 agonist ivuxolimab. These receptor sequences come from an adult with an advanced solid tumor such as melanoma, head and neck, liver or kidney cancer. The CDR3 runs from the conserved cysteine through the conserved F or W. A D gene is named only where the DNA matches it firmly. Rows may omit the clone size; those that give it use once, few, many or a size class.

D,size,J,V,DNA,CDR3
TRBD2,.,TRBJ2-1,TRBV19,TGTGCCAGTAGTATGCGGGAGGGGGGGAATGAGCAGTTCTTC,CASSMREGGNEQFF
.,few,TRBJ2-5,TRBV7-6,TGTGCCAGCAGCTTGGGGGCGGGGGAGTACCAAGAGACCCAGTACTTC,CASSLGAGEYQETQYF
TRBD2,.,TRBJ2-1,TRBV11-2,TGTGCCAGCAGCGGCGTGGAGGCTAGCGGTGAGCAGTTCTTC,CASSGVEASGEQFF
.,once,TRBJ2-5,TRBV5-4,TGTGCCAGCAGCTTTGGAACGAAAGAGACCCAGTACTTC,CASSFGTKETQYF
.,.,TRBJ2-7,TRBV19,TGTGCCAGTAGTTCGGGACATGGTTTCGGGGACGAGCAGTACTTC,CASSSGHGFGDEQYF
.,.,TRBJ2-1,TRBV27,TGTGCCAGCAAGGGGGACTACTCCCACAATGAGCAGTTCTTC,CASKGDYSHNEQFF
.,.,TRBJ2-7,TRBV19,TGTGCCAGTAGTATGGGGGCAGAGACCTTATACGAGCAGTACTTC,CASSMGAETLYEQYF
.,few,TRBJ2-7,TRBV19,TGTGCCAGTAGTACCTGGGACATCGACGACTACGAGCAGTACTTC,CASSTWDIDDYEQYF
.,.,TRBJ2-1,TRBV27,TGTGCCAGCAGTTTGGAGCGGTTCAATGAGCAGTTCTTC,CASSLERFNEQFF
.,.,TRBJ1-3,TRBV6-5,TGTGCCAGCAGTCCCGGCCCCAGCTCTGGAAACACCATATATTTT,CASSPGPSSGNTIYF
TRBD1,.,TRBJ1-1,TRBV2,TGTGCCAGCAGTGGACAGGGCGTAACTGAAGCTTTCTTT,CASSGQGVTEAFF
TRBD2,.,TRBJ2-4,TRBV4-3,TGCGCCAGCAGCCAAGATAGGACTAGCGTAAACATTCAATACTTC,CASSQDRTSVNIQYF
.,.,TRBJ2-3,TRBV27,TGTGCCAGCAGTTTATGGTCGGGAGCGGGTACAGATACGCAGTATTTT,CASSLWSGAGTDTQYF
.,.,TRBJ2-4,TRBV6-5,TGTGCCAGCGGGGGGGCCGACAAAAACATTCAGTACTTC,CASGGADKNIQYF
.,.,TRBJ2-2,TRBV5-1,TGCGCCAGCAGCTTCCTGGGACTCGCGAACACCGGGGAGCTGTTTTTT,CASSFLGLANTGELFF
TRBD1,.,TRBJ1-2,TRBV10-3,TGTGCCATCAGCGATGTGACAGGGAACTCTGGCTACACCTTC,CAISDVTGNSGYTF
TRBD1,once,TRBJ1-2,TRBV20-1,TGTTCAATCGACAGGGGAGGTGGCTACACCTTC,CSIDRGGGYTF
.,.,TRBJ2-1,TRBV5-1,TGCGCCAGCAGCATAGACACATCCCCGGGGAATGAGCAGTTCTTC,CASSIDTSPGNEQFF
.,.,TRBJ1-5,TRBV9,TGTGCCAGCAGCGTAGGGACGGCGCTCGGGCCCCAGCATTTT,CASSVGTALGPQHF
TRBD1,.,TRBJ1-1,TRBV29-1,TGCAGCGTTCGACAGGGAAACACTGAAGCTTTCTTT,CSVRQGNTEAFF
TRBD1,.,TRBJ2-5,TRBV7-9,TGTGCCAGCAGCTCAGGACAGGGGAAAGGAGAGACCCAGTACTTC,CASSSGQGKGETQYF
.,.,TRBJ2-1,TRBV10-1,TGCGCCAGCACCCCCGGGACCCTCAATGAGCAGTTCTTC,CASTPGTLNEQFF
.,.,TRBJ1-6,TRBV30,TGTGCCGGAGGTATTAAGAATTCACCCCTCCACTTT,CAGGIKNSPLHF
.,.,TRBJ2-2,TRBV7-9,TGTGCCAGCAGCTCGCCAAGGAGGAGGGAAACCGGGGAGCTGTTTTTT,CASSSPRRRETGELFF
.,.,TRBJ2-1,TRBV2,TGTGCCAGCAGTGGGACTTTCTACAATGAGCAGTTCTTC,CASSGTFYNEQFF
TRBD1,.,TRBJ2-7,TRBV5-8,TGTGCCAGCAGTTACCGGGACAGGGGCTACTACGAGCAGTACTTC,CASSYRDRGYYEQYF
.,once,TRBJ1-1,TRBV14,TGTGCCAGCAGCCGAAGACAGCTCTCTAAAGCTTTCTTT,CASSRRQLSKAFF
.,.,TRBJ2-2,TRBV5-6,TGTGCCAGCAGCTCACTATGGGACACCTACACCGGGGAGCTGTTTTTT,CASSSLWDTYTGELFF
TRBD1,.,TRBJ2-7,TRBV10-1,TGCGCCAGCAGTAGACAGGGGGCAAGCTACGAGCAGTACTTC,CASSRQGASYEQYF
.,.,TRBJ1-4,TRBV5-1,TGCGCCAGCAGTGGGGGTAACAATGAAAAACTGTTTTTT,CASSGGNNEKLFF
.,.,TRBJ1-1,TRBV19,TGTGCCAGTAGTATAGCGCCGGACATAAACACTGAAGCTTTCTTT,CASSIAPDINTEAFF
.,.,TRBJ2-7,TRBV5-1,TGCGCCAGCAGCTTGGAAGGACAGATCTACGAGCAGTACTTC,CASSLEGQIYEQYF
TRBD2,.,TRBJ2-7,TRBV27,TGTGCCAGCAGTTCCGGGACTAGCGGGAGGTACGAGCAGTACTTC,CASSSGTSGRYEQYF
TRBD2,once,TRBJ2-1,TRBV5-4,TGTGCCAGCAGCTTCGAGCGGGAGAGTCACAATGAGCAGTTCTTC,CASSFERESHNEQFF
.,.,TRBJ2-5,TRBV7-9,TGTGCCAGCAGCTTAGCAGCCGCGGGGAAAGAGACCCAGTACTTC,CASSLAAAGKETQYF
.,.,TRBJ2-3,TRBV11-3,TGTGCCAGCAGCTTACCTGGGACAGATACGCAGTATTTT,CASSLPGTDTQYF
TRBD1,.,TRBJ2-3,TRBV6-4,TGTGCCAGCAGTGTCACAGGGGGCTCGAGCACAGATACGCAGTATTTT,CASSVTGGSSTDTQYF
.,once,TRBJ1-3,TRBV11-2,TGTGCCAGCAGCTTACGTGGGGGCGCGGGGGGAAACACCATATATTTT,CASSLRGGAGGNTIYF
TRBD1,.,TRBJ1-2,TRBV10-3,TGTGCCATCAGTTTGGGACAGCCACAACTTAGCTATGGCTACACCTTC,CAISLGQPQLSYGYTF
.,.,TRBJ2-7,TRBV7-2,TGTGCCAGCAGCTTAGGATACAACTCCTACGAGCAGTACTTC,CASSLGYNSYEQYF
.,.,TRBJ1-2,TRBV6-5,TGTGCCAGCAGTTACTCCAGTGACATCAATGGCTACACCTTC,CASSYSSDINGYTF
.,.,TRBJ2-5,TRBV5-8,TGTGCCAGCAGCGCCTTAGAGACCCAGTACTTC,CASSALETQYF
TRBD1,.,TRBJ2-4,TRBV19,TGTGCCACTTCACGAGAAGCCAGGGGAGCAAAACAGGGGGCGCATCGAGACATTCAGTACTTC,CATSREARGAKQGAHRDIQYF
.,.,TRBJ2-1,TRBV7-6,TGTGCCAGCAGCTCATCAGGAAATGAGCAGTTCTTC,CASSSSGNEQFF
TRBD1,.,TRBJ2-3,TRBV10-1,TGCGCCAGCAGTGTTTATACAGGGGCAGATACGCAGTATTTT,CASSVYTGADTQYF
.,.,TRBJ2-2,TRBV13,TGTGCCAGCAGCTTAGGGAAGAACACCGGGGAGCTGTTTTTT,CASSLGKNTGELFF
TRBD1,few,TRBJ1-2,TRBV29-1,TGCAGCGCCTGGACAGGGCAGGGGAGCTACACCTTC,CSAWTGQGSYTF
TRBD1,.,TRBJ1-1,TRBV4-3,TGCGCCAGCAGCCATTCGGGACAGGGCAACACTGAAGCTTTCTTT,CASSHSGQGNTEAFF
.,.,TRBJ2-4,TRBV12-2,TGTGCAAGTCGCCCGGACAGCCTAGCCAAAAACATTCAGTACTTC,CASRPDSLAKNIQYF
.,.,TRBJ2-7,TRBV19,TGTGCCAGTAGTCCACAGCGAACCTACGAGCAGTACTTC,CASSPQRTYEQYF
.,once,TRBJ2-7,TRBV19,TGTGCCACCCCCCCCGCCAGGGGCATCTCCTGCGAGCAGTACTTC,CATPPARGISCEQYF
.,once,TRBJ2-1,TRBV11-2,TGTGCCAGCAGCGCCCCTTGGGGGTACAATGAGCAGTTCTTC,CASSAPWGYNEQFF
.,.,TRBJ1-1,TRBV10-1,TGCGCCAGCAGTCAACGGGGGAACACTGAAGCTTTCTTT,CASSQRGNTEAFF
TRBD2,once,TRBJ2-7,TRBV11-3,TGTGCCAGCAGTCGGACTAGCGGGATCTACGAGCAGTACTTC,CASSRTSGIYEQYF
.,.,TRBJ1-2,TRBV18,TGTGCCAGCAGTACAGGTACCTATGGCTACACCTTC,CASSTGTYGYTF